These 27 T cell receptor beta chains share one sample of origin, sequenced in a study of PD-1 blockade in classical Hodgkin lymphoma. Using immunoSEQ multiplex PCR, the repertoire was profiled, and TCRdb retains in-frame clones only, with some absent. The data hold about 100,000 clones, with roughly 89% observed a single time. Relapses following autologous stem cell transplantation were seen in all patients, with brentuximab vedotin exposure varying. Specimen: peripheral blood mononuclear cells (PBMCs), collected before the second cycle of nivolumab. Receptor source: a human donor with classical Hodgkin lymphoma.

The DNA for the CDR3 is TGTGCCAGCAGCCACGGGGCGGGGGGAGGGGGGTACACCTTC. Encoded protein: CASSHGAGGGGYTF. The gene calls are TRBV25-1 and TRBJ1-2; the D gene is possibly TRBD1 (6 bases). CDR1 and CDR2 from the germline V gene are MGHDK and SYGVNS. V was clipped by 6 bases and J by 11 bases, with 22 bases between them. The CDR3 runs to 14 residues.

The table lists this clone with a count of one. The chain recombines TRBV6-4 with TRBJ2-1; 8 nucleotides line up with TRBD1. V shed 8 bases, J shed 4 bases, and the junction held 7 bases outside the gene matches. Germline-derived CDR1 and CDR2 are MRHNA and SNTAGT. The length of the CDR3 is 14 residues. The CDR3 nucleotides are TGTGCCAGCTCGCCGGGACAGGAGTACAATGAGCAGTTCTTC. It codes for CASSPGQEYNEQFF.

This chain links TRBV28 with TRBJ2-4; tentatively, D is TRBD2 (6 bases). Germline V gives CDR1 MDHEN, CDR2 SYDVKM. Between the trimmed V and J ends, which lost 5 bases and 2 bases, there was a span of 19 bases. The CDR3 runs 17 residues. Here the CDR3 DNA reads TGTGCCAGCAGTCTACCGCGTCGGCGGGGTCCCAAAAACATTCAGTACTTC. Its protein product is CASSLPRRRGPKNIQYF. Looking up the rest from reference TRBV28 and TRBJ2-4 gives the full variable domain: DVKVTQSSRYLVKRTGEKVFLECVQDMDHENMFWYRQDPGLGLRLIYFSYDVKMKEKGDIPEGYSVSREKKERFSLILESASTNQTSMYLCASSLPRRRGPKNIQYFGAGTRLSVL.

The chain is built from TRBV4-3 and TRBJ1-2; D remains unclear. The CDR3 is 14 residues long. Deletions cut 3 bases from V and 3 bases from J, with 11 bases between. Per the germline V gene, CDR1 is LGHNA and CDR2 is YSLEER. The CDR3 DNA follows: TGCGCCAGCAGCCAGGAAGACCGCTACTATGGCTACACCTTC. Protein: CASSQEDRYYGYTF.

The chain uses TRBV11-2 and TRBJ1-2, with D perhaps matching TRBD1 (6 bases). The CDR3 covers 14 residues. Germline CDR1 and CDR2: SGHAT and FQNNGV. Trimming took off 5 bases at V and 6 bases at J, with 16 bases between the two ends. The CDR3 DNA is TGTGCCAGCAGCCCCTACAGGGTTGTCGATGGCTACACCTTC. It encodes CASSPYRVVDGYTF. The variable domain in full, with the rest retrieved from reference TRBV11-2 and TRBJ1-2, is EAGVAQSPRYKIIEKRQSVAFWCNPISGHATLYWYQQILGQGPKLLIQFQNNGVVDDSQLPKDRFSAERLKGVDSTLKIQPAKLEDSAVYLCASSPYRVVDGYTFGSGTRLTVV.

The chain links TRBV30 to TRBJ1-1, with D hard to call. V gave up 0 bases and J gave up 2 bases, with 7 bases separating them. Germline lookup yields CDR1 GTSNPN and CDR2 SVGIG (reference sequence). This CDR3 has 13 residues. DNA of the CDR3: TGTGCCTGGAGTGTAACGGTAAACACTGAAGCTTTCTTT. Amino acid sequence: CAWSVTVNTEAFF.

This clone was counted a single time. The CDR3 DNA is TGTGCCAGCTCTCTGTCCTGGACAGGGCTAACCTACGAGCAGTACTTC. Translated: CASSLSWTGLTYEQYF. V gene TRBV18 combines with J gene TRBJ2-7; 8 bases are a match to TRBD1. Germline V CDR1 and CDR2: KGHSH, LQKENI. Trimming at V came to 6 bases and at J to 2 bases, leaving 12 bases not matched to a gene. The CDR3 spans 16 residues.

This chain connects TRBV7-2 to TRBJ1-1; D is uncertain. The CDR3 is 17 amino acids. Trimming cost V 5 bases and J 4 bases, with 23 bases left between them. CDR1 is SGHTA, CDR2 FQGNSA, per germline. The CDR3 region has the DNA TGTGCCAGCAGCCACCCTGCCTCTGAGGGCCGGGGCACTGAAGCTTTCTTT. Encoded protein: CASSHPASEGRGTEAFF.

CDR3 amino acids: CASSLQGIGRGPLTDTQYF. The DNA for the CDR3 is TGTGCCAGCAGTCTGCAGGGGATCGGGCGGGGGCCGCTCACAGATACGCAGTATTTT. The chain uses TRBV5-6 and TRBJ2-3; possible D gene TRBD2, 7 bases. This CDR3 is built from 19 residues. The germline CDR1 and CDR2 sequences are SGHDT and YYEEEE. V lost 5 bases and J lost 2, with 27 bases in between.

The chain carries TRBV12-5 and TRBJ1-1; perhaps TRBD1 as D (5 bases). Trimming pared 1 base from V and 11 bases from J, leaving 8 bases between. The CDR3 is 11 residues long. The V gene's germline CDR1 is LGHNT and CDR2 FRNRAP. The CDR3 coding sequence is TGTGCTAGTGGTTTGGAGACAGCGGCTTTCTTT. Amino acid sequence: CASGLETAAFF.

In its sample, this clone was seen once. The chain links TRBV19 to TRBJ2-1; 9 bases fit TRBD1. J was trimmed by 3 bases and V by 3 bases; bases with no gene match: 6. Germline CDR1 reads LNHDA; CDR2 reads SQIVND (reference sequence). This CDR3 has 16 residues. The CDR3 DNA follows: TGTGCCAGTAGTATTTACGGGACAGGGATCTACAATGAGCAGTTCTTC. Protein product: CASSIYGTGIYNEQFF.

This chain connects TRBV2 to TRBJ1-1, with TRBD1 matching 7 bases. V shed 7 bases, J shed 0 bases, and the junction held 11 bases outside the gene matches. The CDR3 loop spans 16 amino acids. The germline V gene encodes CDR1 SNHLY and CDR2 FYNNEI. Here the CDR3 DNA reads TGTGCCAGCACCGGACAGGTGATAGACTTGAACACTGAAGCTTTCTTT. The encoded protein is CASTGQVIDLNTEAFF.

The chain combines TRBV6-6 with TRBJ2-7; D is ambiguous. There are 11 residues in the CDR3. The germline V gene encodes CDR1 MNHNY and CDR2 SVGAGI (reference sequence). The V gene lost 2 bases and the J gene lost 2 bases, with 1 base spanning the gap. The CDR3 spells CASSYAYEQYF. The CDR3 DNA reads TGTGCCAGCAGTTACGCCTACGAGCAGTACTTC.

The chain recombines TRBV28 with TRBJ2-5; D is unresolved. The germline V gene encodes CDR1 MDHEN and CDR2 SYDVKM. This CDR3 is 15 amino acids long. V dropped 1 base and J dropped 7 bases, with 16 bases sitting between them. The CDR3 sequence is CASSLYGSHMGTQYF. CDR3 nucleotide sequence: TGTGCCAGCAGTTTATATGGCTCCCACATGGGGACCCAGTACTTC.

The genes are TRBV18 and TRBJ2-7, with 9 bases aligning to TRBD1. V trimming: 3 bases; J trimming: 3 bases; junction bases outside the gene matches: 6. The CDR3 sequence is 15 residues long. Germline V gene sequence: CDR1 KGHSH, CDR2 LQKENI. Here the CDR3 reads CASSPGGTGNYEQYF. The CDR3 DNA sequence: TGTGCCAGCTCACCCGGGGGGACAGGGAACTACGAGCAGTACTTC.

This sequence joins TRBV7-2 and TRBJ2-1, with D possibly TRBD1 on 6 matching bases. CDR1 is SGHTA, CDR2 FQGNSA, per germline. CDR3 length: 15 residues. V was pared by 5 bases and J by 3 bases, with 14 bases between. The CDR3 reads CASSPRQADYNEQFF. The CDR3 DNA reads as TGTGCCAGCAGCCCCAGACAGGCTGACTACAATGAGCAGTTCTTC.

The chain employs TRBV7-2 and TRBJ1-6, with D maybe TRBD1 (5 bases). Germline values: CDR1 SGHTA, CDR2 FQGNSA. CDR3 length: 15 residues. Trimming stripped 1 base from V and 10 bases from J, with 14 bases between. CDR3 DNA sequence: TGTGCCAGCAGCTTAGACAGGCCGGGGGAATCACCCCTCCACTTT. Amino acid sequence: CASSLDRPGESPLHF.

On this clone itself: At one boundary the junction diverges from the germline segment, which might be a read error. The chain uses TRBV30 and TRBJ2-3; possible D gene TRBD2, 6 bases. Germline V lookup: CDR1 GTSNPN, CDR2 SVGIG (reference sequence). The CDR3 covers 12 residues. The CDR3 DNA reads TGTGCCTGGAGGGCCTTACTAGCAAGGTGGGCTTTT. Encoded protein: CAWRALLARWAF.

On this clone: A far larger clone is off by one base, so a read error is likely. The chain has TRBV5-4 and TRBJ2-7; no reliable D call. V lost 3 bases and J 0 bases, leaving 7 bases between the germline ends. The CDR3 extends over 13 amino acids. The germline gives CDR1 SGHNT, CDR2 YYREEE (reference sequence). CDR3 nucleotide sequence: TGTGCCAGCAGCTGGACCGGCTCCTACGAGCAGTACTTC. Amino acids: CASSWTGSYEQYF.

The V gene is TRBV28, the J gene TRBJ2-7; possibly TRBD1 for D (5 bases). Per germline, CDR1 MDHEN and CDR2 SYDVKM. This CDR3 has 13 residues. Trimming stripped 5 bases from V and 2 bases from J, with 10 bases between. This CDR3 reads CASSIDSPYEQYF. The CDR3 nucleotides read TGTGCCAGCAGTATCGACAGTCCCTACGAGCAGTACTTC. The full variable domain, its missing parts supplied by reference TRBV28 and TRBJ2-7, is DVKVTQSSRYLVKRTGEKVFLECVQDMDHENMFWYRQDPGLGLRLIYFSYDVKMKEKGDIPEGYSVSREKKERFSLILESASTNQTSMYLCASSIDSPYEQYFGPGTRLTVT.

The chain couples TRBV14 to TRBJ2-2; either TRBD1 or TRBD2 may fit D (5 bases each). The CDR3 runs 15 residues. Deletions cut 1 base from V and 3 bases from J, with 9 bases between. Per the germline V gene, CDR1 is SGHDN and CDR2 is FVKESK. The CDR3 coding sequence is TGTGCCAGCAGCCAAGGAGGGGTTCACACCGGGGAGCTGTTTTTT. Residues: CASSQGGVHTGELFF.

In regard to this clone: Other DNA sequences within the sample encode an identical CDR3. The chain uses TRBV19 and TRBJ1-5; no clear D gene. Trimming stripped 1 base from V and 2 bases from J, with 6 bases between. Germline assignment: CDR1 LNHDA and CDR2 SQIVND (reference sequence). CDR3 size: 14 residues. The CDR3 DNA sequence: TGTGCCAGTAGTATAGTTCGAGGCAATCAGCCCCAGCATTTT. It is translated as CASSIVRGNQPQHF.

CDR3 loop: CASRPGTAEGETQYF. CDR3 in DNA: TGTGCCAGCAGACCCGGGACCGCGGAGGGGGAGACCCAGTACTTC. The chain couples TRBV28 to TRBJ2-5; D may be TRBD2 (6 bases). Trimming removed 6 bases at V and 5 bases at J, with 19 bases between. Germline assignment: CDR1 MDHEN and CDR2 SYDVKM. The CDR3 loop spans 15 amino acids.

CDR3 nucleotide sequence: TGTGCCAGCAGCTTAGCGCGGCTAGCGATGTGGGGCAATGAGCAGTTCTTC. It yields the protein CASSLARLAMWGNEQFF. J is TRBJ2-1 and V is TRBV7-2; tentatively, D is TRBD2 (6 bases). Germline CDR1 and CDR2: SGHTA and FQGNSA. CDR3 length: 17 residues. With 0 bases removed from V and 6 bases from J, the gap between germline ends came to 18 bases.

The chain combines TRBV6-4 with TRBJ2-1, with 7 bases lining up with TRBD1. The ends lost 2 bases at V and 0 bases at J; junction bases unmatched: 1. CDR1 is MRHNA and CDR2 is SNTAGT in the germline V gene. This CDR3 spans 15 amino acids. CDR3 nucleotide sequence: TGTGCCAGCAGTGACCGACAGGGCTCCTACAATGAGCAGTTCTTC. Protein: CASSDRQGSYNEQFF.

The chain uses TRBV6-5 and TRBJ2-1, with TRBD2 matching over 8 bases. Germline assignment: CDR1 MNHEY and CDR2 SVGAGI. CDR3 length: 15 residues. V lost 2 bases to trimming and J lost 3 bases; unmatched junction nucleotides: 3. The CDR3 here is CASSYRRGVYNEQFF. Here the CDR3 DNA reads TGTGCCAGCAGTTACCGGCGGGGGGTCTACAATGAGCAGTTCTTC.

This chain connects TRBV6-1 to TRBJ1-2; 9 nucleotides line up with TRBD1. CDR3 length: 15 residues. The J segment lost 4 bases and the V segment lost 7 bases, leaving 10 bases of the junction unmatched. Germline CDR1 reads MNHNS; CDR2 reads SASEGT. The CDR3 DNA follows: TGTGCCAGCATTCGGGACAGGGTCAAGGGCTATGGCTACACCTTC. It yields the protein CASIRDRVKGYGYTF.